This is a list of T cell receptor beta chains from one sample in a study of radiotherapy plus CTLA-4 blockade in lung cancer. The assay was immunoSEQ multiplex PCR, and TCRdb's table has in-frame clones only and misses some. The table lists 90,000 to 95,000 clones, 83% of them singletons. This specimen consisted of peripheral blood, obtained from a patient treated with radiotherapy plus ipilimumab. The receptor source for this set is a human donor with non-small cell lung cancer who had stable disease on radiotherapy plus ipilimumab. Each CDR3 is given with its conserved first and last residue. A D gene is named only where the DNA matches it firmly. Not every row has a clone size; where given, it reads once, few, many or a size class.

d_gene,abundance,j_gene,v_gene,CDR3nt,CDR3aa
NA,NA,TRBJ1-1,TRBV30,TGTGCCTGGAGTGTGAAGAACACTGAAGCTTTCTTT,CAWSVKNTEAFF
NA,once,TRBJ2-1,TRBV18,TGTGCCAGCTCACCAAGGGACTCCTGGTTCTTC,CASSPRDSWFF
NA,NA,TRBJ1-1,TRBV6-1,TGTGCCAGCAGTGCCCAAACCGGCGGGGGGAACACTGAAGCTTTCTTT,CASSAQTGGGNTEAFF
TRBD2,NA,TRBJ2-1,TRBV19,TGTGCCACCGGGGGAGTAGCGGGAGGGGCTCACAATGAGCAGTTCTTC,CATGGVAGGAHNEQFF
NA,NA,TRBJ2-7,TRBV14,TGTGCCAGCAGCCAAGAAGCTCCCCGGCTTTACTCCTACGAGCAGTACTTC,CASSQEAPRLYSYEQYF
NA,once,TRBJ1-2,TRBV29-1,TGCAGCGTTGTCGAAGGGTCTCGCCTTTCGTACACCTTC,CSVVEGSRLSYTF
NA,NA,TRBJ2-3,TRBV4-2,TGTGCCAGCAGCCTACAGCGGTCTAGCACAGATACGCAGTATTTT,CASSLQRSSTDTQYF
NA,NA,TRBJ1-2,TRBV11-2,TGTGCCAGCAGCTTAGACGGAAGAGCCTATGGCTACACCTTC,CASSLDGRAYGYTF
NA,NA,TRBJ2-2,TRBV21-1,TGTGCCAGCAGCCCCCGTCTTGGCAGGGAAAACGGGGAGCTGTTTTTT,CASSPRLGRENGELFF
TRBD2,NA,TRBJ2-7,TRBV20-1,TGCAGCGTACAGCGGGGATACGAGCAGTACTTC,CSVQRGYEQYF
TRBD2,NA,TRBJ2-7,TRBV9,TGTGCCAGCAGCCCCGGACTAGCGGGGGCCTACGAGCAGTACTTC,CASSPGLAGAYEQYF
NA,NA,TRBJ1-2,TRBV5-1,TGCGCCAGCAGCTTGGGACAGGAGCTCTATGGCTACACCTTC,CASSLGQELYGYTF
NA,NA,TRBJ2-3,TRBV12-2,TGTGCAAGTCGCTTAGCGCCACTGGGGCCCCCCCCCGATACGCAGTATTTT,CASRLAPLGPPPDTQYF
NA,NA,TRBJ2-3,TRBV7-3,TGTGCCAGCAGCTTAGGGCAGGCCACAGATACGCAGTATTTT,CASSLGQATDTQYF
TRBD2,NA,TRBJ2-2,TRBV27,TGTGCCCGCAGTTTGAGGTGGGCGGGGGGGCTGAACACCGGGGAGCTGTTTTTT,CARSLRWAGGLNTGELFF
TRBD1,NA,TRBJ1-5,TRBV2,TGTGCCAGCAGCGAACAGGGGCTCAATCAGCCCCAGCATTTT,CASSEQGLNQPQHF
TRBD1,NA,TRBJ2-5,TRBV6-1,TGTGCCAGCAGGCCCAGGGGGCGGTTAGAGACCCAGTACTTC,CASRPRGRLETQYF
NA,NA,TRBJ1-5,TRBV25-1,TGTGCCAGCAGTCGAACAGGGAGCAATCAGCCCCAGCATTTT,CASSRTGSNQPQHF
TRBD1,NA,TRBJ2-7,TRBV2,TGTGCCAGCACCCGGGACAGGAGCTACGAGCAGTACTTC,CASTRDRSYEQYF
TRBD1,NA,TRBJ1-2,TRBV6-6,TGTGCCAGCAGAAGGGGACAGGGAAATTTTGGCTACACCTTC,CASRRGQGNFGYTF
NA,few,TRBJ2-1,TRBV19,TGTGCCAGTAGTATTGGCGGGATAGGGAATGAGCAGTTCTTC,CASSIGGIGNEQFF
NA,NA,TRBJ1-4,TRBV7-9,TGTGCCAGCAGCTTCGAGAACAGCTTGAATGAAAAACTGTTTTTT,CASSFENSLNEKLFF
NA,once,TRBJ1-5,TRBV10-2,TGCGCCAGCAGTGAGTCAACACCCCGAGGACCCCAGCATTTT,CASSESTPRGPQHF
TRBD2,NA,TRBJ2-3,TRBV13,TGTGCCAGCAGCTTAGGCACTACGGCTAGCGGGAGCACAGATACGCAGTATTTT,CASSLGTTASGSTDTQYF
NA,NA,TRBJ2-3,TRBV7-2,TGTGCCAGCAGCTTCGGGCGTCCCAGCACAGATACGCAGTATTTT,CASSFGRPSTDTQYF
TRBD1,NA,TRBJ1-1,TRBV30,TGTGCCTGGATCCCGGGACAGGGCTACACTGAAGCTTTCTTT,CAWIPGQGYTEAFF
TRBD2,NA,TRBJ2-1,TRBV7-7,TGTGCTAGCAGCCTGACCTTAGCGGGAGTTTCTGAGCAGTTCTTC,CASSLTLAGVSEQFF
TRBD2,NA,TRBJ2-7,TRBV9,TGTGCCAGCAGCGTCGACGGGAGGGGCTTCTACGAGCAGTACTTC,CASSVDGRGFYEQYF
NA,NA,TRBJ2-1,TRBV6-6,TGTGCCAGCAGGGCCAGCGGGAAGGGGGGCAATGAGCAGTTCTTC,CASRASGKGGNEQFF
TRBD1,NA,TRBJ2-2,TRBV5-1,TGCGCCAGCAGTTACTCCGGACAGGGTGGATACACCGGGGAGCTGTTTTTT,CASSYSGQGGYTGELFF
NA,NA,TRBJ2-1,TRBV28,TGTGCCAGCAGTTCGGGAGTCGGCTACTACAATGAGCAGTTCTTC,CASSSGVGYYNEQFF
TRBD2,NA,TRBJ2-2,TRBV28,TGTGCCAGCATGACGGGAGGTACCGGGGAGCTGTTTTTT,CASMTGGTGELFF
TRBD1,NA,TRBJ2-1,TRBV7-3,TGTGCCAGCAGCTTAGTAGGTTCAGGGGGCTCAAATGAGCAGTTCTTC,CASSLVGSGGSNEQFF
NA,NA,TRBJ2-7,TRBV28,TGTGCCAGCAGTTTGAGCGGTCTCTCCTACGAGCAGTACTTC,CASSLSGLSYEQYF
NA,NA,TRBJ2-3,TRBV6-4,TGTGCCAGCAGTGAGAGGAAGGGGAGCACAGATACGCAGTATTTT,CASSERKGSTDTQYF
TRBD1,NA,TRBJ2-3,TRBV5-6,TGTGCCAGCAGCTTGGTGGACAGGTTGTTTAGCACAGATACGCAGTATTTT,CASSLVDRLFSTDTQYF
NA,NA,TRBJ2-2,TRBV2,TGTGCCAGCAGTGAATGGGGCAGGGGGGCCACCGGGGAGCTGTTTTTT,CASSEWGRGATGELFF
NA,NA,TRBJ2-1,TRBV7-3,TGTGCCAGCAGCTTAAGTGGGCATGAGCAGTTCTTC,CASSLSGHEQFF
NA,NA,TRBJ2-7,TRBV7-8,TGTGCCAGCAGCCCCTGGGGATTTAGGCAGGCGAGGCCCTACGAGCAGTACTTC,CASSPWGFRQARPYEQYF
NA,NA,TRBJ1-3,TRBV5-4,TGTGCCAGCAGCTTGCCAGGTTCGGCGGGCGGAAACACCATATATTTT,CASSLPGSAGGNTIYF
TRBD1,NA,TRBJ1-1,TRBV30,TGTGCTGACGTTCGGGGACAGGGAATCGCTGAAGCTTTCTTT,CADVRGQGIAEAFF
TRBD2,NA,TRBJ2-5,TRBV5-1,TGCGCCAGCAGCCCCGTAGCGGGGGGGCACGAGACCCAGTACTTC,CASSPVAGGHETQYF